This T cell receptor (beta chain) stems from a study of blood T cell repertoires in COVID-19. V lost 3 bases to trimming and J lost 3 bases; unmatched junction nucleotides: 3. The germline gives CDR1 DFQATT, CDR2 SNEGSKA (reference sequence). The CDR3 is made up of 15 amino acids. Repertoires were generated with immunoSEQ multiplex PCR, while TCRdb's copy carries only in-frame clones and drops some. This repertoire shows some 26,000 clones, approximately 72% found once; its top ten account for less than 55%. The sequence came from a woman older than 75 with acute or convalescent COVID-19. Sequences were obtained from peripheral blood. J is TRBJ2-3 and V is TRBV20-1; TRBD2 agrees at 13 bases. The CDR3: CSASTSGGVTDTQYF. As DNA, the CDR3 is TGCAGTGCTAGTACTAGCGGGGGGGTAACAGATACGCAGTATTTT.